Listed below are T cell receptor beta chains from one sample, sequenced in a study of cytomegalovirus exposure and HLA in healthy donors. Here immunoSEQ multiplex PCR was the method, and the copy in TCRdb shows in-frame clones only, minus some. Here the sample spans roughly 300,000 clones, roughly 90% being singletons. The sample was PBMCs. Receptors were obtained from a woman aged 18 to 35 in good health and CMV-seronegative. The CDR3 runs from the conserved cysteine through the conserved F or W.

j_call,v_call,cdr3_aa
TRBJ2-2,TRBV5-4,CASSAGTSTGELFF
TRBJ2-7,TRBV28,CASKLGGADEQYF
TRBJ2-7,TRBV7-2,CASTQGSEQYF
TRBJ2-7,TRBV9,CASSVSPGEGPRYEQYF
TRBJ1-3,TRBV9,CASSTTGLGNTIYF
TRBJ2-7,TRBV7-8,CASMRGTASYEQYF
TRBJ2-6,TRBV2,CASSVRTGANVLTF
TRBJ2-7,TRBV4-3,CASSQGHLLSYEQYF
TRBJ2-5,TRBV5-1,CASSLGASGVETQYF
TRBJ2-7,TRBV28,CASSFIGQSYEQYF
TRBJ2-5,TRBV6-5,CASSSTGMETQYF
TRBJ2-4,TRBV5-1,CASSPQVPGQGRVAKNIQYF
TRBJ2-2,TRBV7-2,CASSPRLVSGELFF
TRBJ2-1,TRBV28,CASSFGLAGQRRFF
TRBJ2-5,TRBV9,CASSVGLAGDLETQYF
TRBJ2-7,TRBV2,CASRRQGGNEQYF
TRBJ2-7,TRBV27,CASSLGTSATYEQYF
TRBJ1-2,TRBV6-1,CASSPLGHYGYTF
TRBJ2-1,TRBV18,CASSPSGVYNEQFF
TRBJ2-6,TRBV27,CASSFAGEGSGANVLTF
TRBJ1-4,TRBV29-1,CSVAPSDRENEKLFF
TRBJ2-2,TRBV27,CATFRASGISGELFF
TRBJ2-7,TRBV4-2,CASSQDVTPYEQYF
TRBJ2-3,TRBV4-1,CASSPGSFTDTQYF
TRBJ2-6,TRBV5-8,CASSVGLAGSGANVLTF
TRBJ2-1,TRBV9,CASSVGDSRSYNEQFF
TRBJ2-7,TRBV2,CATQGPVKSYEQYF
TRBJ2-7,TRBV28,CASRSQGTYEQYF
TRBJ1-5,TRBV27,CASSLDSYSNQPQHF
TRBJ2-7,TRBV18,CASSPGGAREQYF
TRBJ1-5,TRBV19,CASSMKLGLWQPQHF
TRBJ1-5,TRBV21-1,CASSPRDRGGNQPQHF
TRBJ1-2,TRBV14,CASSQGAANYGYTF
TRBJ2-6,TRBV5-3,CARSKSTEGESGANVLTF
TRBJ2-1,TRBV27,CASRPRTGDYNEQFF
TRBJ1-2,TRBV6-1,CASSEAWLLYGYTF
TRBJ2-1,TRBV20-1,CSARERAEQFF
TRBJ2-1,TRBV29-1,CSVTLAGVNNEQFF
TRBJ2-7,TRBV4-2,CASSQDGFSDEQYF
TRBJ2-2,TRBV19,CASMEQGSAGELFF